This T cell receptor beta chain was found in a study of beta chain features in type 1 diabetes. Study observations and caveats: The study found that naive, central memory and Treg TCRB repertoires appeared more similar in patients than in healthy donors. Moderate yet significant TCRB CDR3 shortening was seen in Type 1 diabetes patients in all four CD4+ subsets.

As for this clone: Its antigen is unknown.

All of the isolated RNA was reverse transcribed, so expressed TCRB transcripts were sequenced. The protocol was immunoSEQ multiplex PCR, while the TCRdb copy is restricted to in-frame clones and leaves out a portion. The sample holds about 700,000 clones, about an eighth seen once. Input material: naive CD4+ T cells from blood. This TCR was recovered from a man between 18 and 35 years old with type 1 diabetes.

CDR3 loop: CASGLVAGRNTGELFF. CDR3 sequence (DNA): TGTGCTAGTGGTTTGGTGGCAGGGAGGAACACCGGGGAGCTGTTTTTT. The rearrangement joins TRBV12-5 to TRBJ2-2; D could derive from TRBD1 or TRBD2 (5 bases each). The CDR3 is 16 amino acids. Deletions cut 0 bases from V and 1 base from J, with 9 bases between. Germline V gives CDR1 LGHNT, CDR2 FRNRAP.